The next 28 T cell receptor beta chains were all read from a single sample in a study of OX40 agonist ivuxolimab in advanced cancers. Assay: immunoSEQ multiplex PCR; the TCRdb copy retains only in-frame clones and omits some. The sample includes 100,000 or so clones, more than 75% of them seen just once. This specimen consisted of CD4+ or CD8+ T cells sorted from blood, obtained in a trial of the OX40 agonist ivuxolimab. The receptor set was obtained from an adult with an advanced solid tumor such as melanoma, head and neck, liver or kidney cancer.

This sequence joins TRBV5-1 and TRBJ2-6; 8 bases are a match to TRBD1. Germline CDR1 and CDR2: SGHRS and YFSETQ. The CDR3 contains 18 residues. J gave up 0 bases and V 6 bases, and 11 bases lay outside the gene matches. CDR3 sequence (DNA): TGCGCCAGCAAAGACGCCGGGACAGGCACCTCTGGGGCCAACGTCCTGACTTTC. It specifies CASKDAGTGTSGANVLTF.

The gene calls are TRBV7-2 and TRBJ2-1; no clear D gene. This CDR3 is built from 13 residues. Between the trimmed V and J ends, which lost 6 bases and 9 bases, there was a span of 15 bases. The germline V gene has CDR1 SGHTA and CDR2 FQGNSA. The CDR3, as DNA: TGTGCCAGCAGTCACCCGGTCGAGAGTGAGCAGTTCTTC. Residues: CASSHPVESEQFF.

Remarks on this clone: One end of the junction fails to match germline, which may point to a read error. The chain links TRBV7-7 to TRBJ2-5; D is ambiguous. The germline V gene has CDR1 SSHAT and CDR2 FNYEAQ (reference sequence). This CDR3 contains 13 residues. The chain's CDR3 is CASSLYRQETQYF. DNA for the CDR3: TGTGCTAGCAGCTTATACAGACAAGAGACCCAGTACTTC.

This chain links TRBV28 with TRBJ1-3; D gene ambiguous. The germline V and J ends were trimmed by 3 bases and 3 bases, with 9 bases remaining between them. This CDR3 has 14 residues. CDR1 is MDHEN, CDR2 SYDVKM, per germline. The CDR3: CASSFPQNGNTIYF. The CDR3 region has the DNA TGTGCCAGCAGTTTCCCCCAGAATGGAAACACCATATATTTT. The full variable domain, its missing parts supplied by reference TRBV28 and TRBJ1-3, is DVKVTQSSRYLVKRTGEKVFLECVQDMDHENMFWYRQDPGLGLRLIYFSYDVKMKEKGDIPEGYSVSREKKERFSLILESASTNQTSMYLCASSFPQNGNTIYFGEGSWLTVV.

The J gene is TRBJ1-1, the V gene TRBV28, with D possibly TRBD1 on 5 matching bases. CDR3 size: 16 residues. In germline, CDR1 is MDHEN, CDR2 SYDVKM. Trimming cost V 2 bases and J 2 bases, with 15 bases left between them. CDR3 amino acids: CASSLPLGGANTEAFF. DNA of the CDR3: TGTGCCAGCAGTTTACCTCTGGGAGGGGCAAACACTGAAGCTTTCTTT.

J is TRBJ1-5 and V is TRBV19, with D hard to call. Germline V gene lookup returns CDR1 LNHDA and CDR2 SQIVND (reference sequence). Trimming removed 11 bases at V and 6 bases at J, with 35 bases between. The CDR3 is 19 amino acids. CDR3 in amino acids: CAGCLGKLRTVIVCQPQHF. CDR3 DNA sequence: TGTGCCGGGTGCCTAGGGAAACTACGAACAGTAATTGTTTGTCAGCCCCAGCATTTT.

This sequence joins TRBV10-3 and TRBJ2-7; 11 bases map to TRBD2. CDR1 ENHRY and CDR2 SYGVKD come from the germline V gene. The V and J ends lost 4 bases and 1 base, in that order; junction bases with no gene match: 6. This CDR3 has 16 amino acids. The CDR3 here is CAISGLAGPVSYEQYF. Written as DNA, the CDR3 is TGTGCCATCAGTGGACTAGCGGGACCGGTTTCCTACGAGCAGTACTTC.

The chain's CDR3 is CASTRGLAGQTVNTGELFF. CDR3 nucleotide sequence: TGTGCCAGCACCAGGGGACTAGCGGGACAGACAGTTAACACCGGGGAGCTGTTTTTT. The chain links TRBV21-1 to TRBJ2-2; TRBD2, as called in the table, went unchecked against the DNA. TRBV21-1 is a recognized pseudogene. This CDR3 has 19 residues.

CDR3 bases: TGTGCCTGGAGGGCACCGGGACTAGGTAGAGAGCAGTACTTC. It translates to CAWRAPGLGREQYF. The V call is TRBV30, the J call TRBJ2-7; 8 bases map to TRBD2. V shed 3 bases and J 7 bases; nucleotides not matched to a gene: 11. Germline V CDR1 and CDR2: GTSNPN, SVGIG (reference sequence). CDR3 length: 14 amino acids.

The CDR3 DNA sequence: TGTGCCAGCAGCCCGACACGGGCCGGTGAGCAGTTCTTC. Its translation: CASSPTRAGEQFF. The rearrangement links TRBV4-2 to TRBJ2-1; no clear D. V was trimmed by 4 bases and J by 9 bases, leaving 13 bases between them. Germline V CDR1 and CDR2: LGHNA, YNFKEQ. This CDR3 contains 13 residues.

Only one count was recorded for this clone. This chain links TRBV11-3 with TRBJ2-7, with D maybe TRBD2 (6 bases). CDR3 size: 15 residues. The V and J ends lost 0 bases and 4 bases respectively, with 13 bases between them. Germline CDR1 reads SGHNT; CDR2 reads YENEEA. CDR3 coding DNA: TGTGCCAGCAGCTTAGATCGGGAGCGGCTTTACGAGCAGTACTTC. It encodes CASSLDRERLYEQYF.

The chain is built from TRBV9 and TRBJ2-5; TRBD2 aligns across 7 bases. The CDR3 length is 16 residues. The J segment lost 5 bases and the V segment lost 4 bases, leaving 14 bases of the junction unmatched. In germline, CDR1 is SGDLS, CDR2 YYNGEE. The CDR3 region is CASSPRPDSGSETQYF. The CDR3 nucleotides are TGTGCCAGCAGCCCCCGGCCCGATAGCGGGTCGGAGACCCAGTACTTC.

The CDR3 is CASSLGQAGNIQYF. The CDR3 coding sequence is TGCGCCAGCAGCTTGGGACAGGCGGGAAACATTCAGTACTTC. The gene calls are TRBV5-1 and TRBJ2-4, with a weak D call TRBD1 (6 bases). The CDR3 has 14 residues. With 0 bases removed from V and 6 bases from J, the gap between germline ends came to 10 bases. Germline V lookup: CDR1 SGHRS, CDR2 YFSETQ. Filled out from reference TRBV5-1 and TRBJ2-4, the complete variable domain reads KAGVTQTPRYLIKTRGQQVTLSCSPISGHRSVSWYQQTPGQGLQFLFEYFSETQRNKGNFPGRFSGRQFSNSRSEMNVSTLELGDSALYLCASSLGQAGNIQYFGAGTRLSVL.

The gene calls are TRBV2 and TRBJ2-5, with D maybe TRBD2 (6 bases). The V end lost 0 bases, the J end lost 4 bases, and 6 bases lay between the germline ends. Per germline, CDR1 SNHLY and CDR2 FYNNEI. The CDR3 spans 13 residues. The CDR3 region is CASSEARGETQYF. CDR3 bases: TGTGCCAGCAGTGAAGCGCGGGGAGAGACCCAGTACTTC.

This CDR3 is CASSPTDTRGTIYF. The CDR3, as DNA: TGTGCCAGCAGCCCAACGGATACCCGGGGCACCATATATTTT. V usage is TRBV6-1 and J usage is TRBJ1-3, with D hard to call. Trimming left V 6 bases short and J 9 bases short, with 18 bases between. CDR3 size: 14 residues. Germline-derived CDR1 and CDR2 are MNHNS and SASEGT.

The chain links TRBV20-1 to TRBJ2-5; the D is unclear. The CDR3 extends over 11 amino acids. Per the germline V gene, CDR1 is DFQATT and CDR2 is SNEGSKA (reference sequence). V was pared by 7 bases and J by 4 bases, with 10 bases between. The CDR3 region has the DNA TGCAGTGTCAGGACGGGAGAGACCCAGTACTTC. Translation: CSVRTGETQYF.

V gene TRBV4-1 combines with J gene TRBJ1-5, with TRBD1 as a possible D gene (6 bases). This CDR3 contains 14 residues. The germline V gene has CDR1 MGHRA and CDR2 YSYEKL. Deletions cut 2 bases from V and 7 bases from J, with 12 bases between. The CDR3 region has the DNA TGCGCCAGCAGCCAAAGACAGGTTTTACAGCCCCAGCATTTT. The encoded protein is CASSQRQVLQPQHF.

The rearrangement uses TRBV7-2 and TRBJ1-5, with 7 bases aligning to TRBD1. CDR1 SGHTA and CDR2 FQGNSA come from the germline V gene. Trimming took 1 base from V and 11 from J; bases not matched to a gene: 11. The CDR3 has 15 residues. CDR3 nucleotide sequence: TGTGCCAGCAGCTTAGACAGGGGCGGAACCTCAGCCCAGCATTTT. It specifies CASSLDRGGTSAQHF. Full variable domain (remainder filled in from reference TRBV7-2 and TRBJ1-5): GAGVSQSPSNKVTEKGKDVELRCDPISGHTALYWYRQSLGQGLEFLIYFQGNSAPDKSGLPSDRFSAERTGGSVSTLTIQRTQQEDSAVYLCASSLDRGGTSAQHFGDGTRLSIL.

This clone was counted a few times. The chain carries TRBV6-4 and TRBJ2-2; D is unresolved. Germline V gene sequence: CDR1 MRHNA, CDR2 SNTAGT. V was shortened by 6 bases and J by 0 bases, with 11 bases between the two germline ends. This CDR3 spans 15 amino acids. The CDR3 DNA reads TGTGCCAGCAGCCGTGACATCACGAACACCGGGGAGCTGTTTTTT. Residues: CASSRDITNTGELFF.

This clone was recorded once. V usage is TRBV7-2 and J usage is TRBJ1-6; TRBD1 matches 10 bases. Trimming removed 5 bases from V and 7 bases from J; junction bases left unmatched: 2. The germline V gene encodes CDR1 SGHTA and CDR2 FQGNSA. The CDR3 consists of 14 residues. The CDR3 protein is CASSRTGGNSPLHF. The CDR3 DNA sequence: TGTGCCAGCAGCCGGACAGGGGGAAATTCACCCCTCCACTTT.

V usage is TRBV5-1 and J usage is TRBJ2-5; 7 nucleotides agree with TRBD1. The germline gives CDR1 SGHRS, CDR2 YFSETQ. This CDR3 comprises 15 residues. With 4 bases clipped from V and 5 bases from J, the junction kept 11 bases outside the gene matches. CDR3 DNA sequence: TGCGCCAGCAGCCAACAGACAGGGTTCGTGGAGACCCAGTACTTC. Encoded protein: CASSQQTGFVETQYF.

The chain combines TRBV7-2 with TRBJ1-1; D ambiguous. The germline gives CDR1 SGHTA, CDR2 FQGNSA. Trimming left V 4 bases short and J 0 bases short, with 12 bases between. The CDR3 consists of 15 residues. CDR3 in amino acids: CASSSSYDVNTEAFF. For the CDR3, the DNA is TGTGCCAGCAGCTCTTCATATGACGTGAACACTGAAGCTTTCTTT.

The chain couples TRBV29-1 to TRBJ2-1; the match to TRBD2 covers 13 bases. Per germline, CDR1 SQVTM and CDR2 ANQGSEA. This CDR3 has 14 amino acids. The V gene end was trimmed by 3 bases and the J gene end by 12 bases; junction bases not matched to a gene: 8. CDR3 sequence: CSVERTSGSSGQFF. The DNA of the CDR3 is TGCAGCGTTGAGCGGACTAGCGGGAGTTCGGGGCAGTTCTTC.

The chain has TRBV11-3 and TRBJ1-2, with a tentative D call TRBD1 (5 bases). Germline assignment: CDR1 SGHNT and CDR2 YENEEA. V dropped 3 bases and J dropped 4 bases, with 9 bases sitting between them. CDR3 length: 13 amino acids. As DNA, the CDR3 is TGTGCCAGCAGCTTCGGGGGGGGCTATGGCTACACCTTC. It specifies CASSFGGGYGYTF.

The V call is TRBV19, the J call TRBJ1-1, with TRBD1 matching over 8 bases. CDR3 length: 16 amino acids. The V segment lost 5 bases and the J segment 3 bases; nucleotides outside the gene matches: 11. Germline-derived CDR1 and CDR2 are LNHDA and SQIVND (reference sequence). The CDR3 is CASSPLPGQADTEAFF. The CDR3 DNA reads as TGTGCCAGTAGTCCTTTACCGGGACAGGCGGACACTGAAGCTTTCTTT.

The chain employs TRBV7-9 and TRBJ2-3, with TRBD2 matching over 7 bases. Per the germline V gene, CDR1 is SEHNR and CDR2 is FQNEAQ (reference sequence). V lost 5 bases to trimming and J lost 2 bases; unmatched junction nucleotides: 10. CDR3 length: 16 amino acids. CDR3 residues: CASSLPTSEITDTQYF. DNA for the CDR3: TGTGCCAGCAGCCTACCCACTAGCGAAATCACAGATACGCAGTATTTT. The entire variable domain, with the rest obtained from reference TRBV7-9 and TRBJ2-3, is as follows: DTGVSQNPRHKITKRGQNVTFRCDPISEHNRLYWYRQTLGQGPEFLTYFQNEAQLEKSRLLSDRFSAERPKGSFSTLEIQRTEQGDSAMYLCASSLPTSEITDTQYFGPGTRLTVL.

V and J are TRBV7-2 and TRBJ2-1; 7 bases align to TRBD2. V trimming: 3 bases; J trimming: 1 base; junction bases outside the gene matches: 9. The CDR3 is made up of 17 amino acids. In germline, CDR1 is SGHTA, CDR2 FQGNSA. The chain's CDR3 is CASSFRREYRSYNEQFF. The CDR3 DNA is TGTGCCAGCAGCTTTAGGCGGGAGTATCGTTCCTACAATGAGCAGTTCTTC.

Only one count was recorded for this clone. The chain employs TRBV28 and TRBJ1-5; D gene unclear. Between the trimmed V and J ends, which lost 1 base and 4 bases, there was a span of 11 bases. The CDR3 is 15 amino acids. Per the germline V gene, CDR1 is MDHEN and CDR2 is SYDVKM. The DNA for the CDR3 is TGTGCCAGCAGTTTATTGCAGGTAGGGAATCAGCCCCAGCATTTT. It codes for CASSLLQVGNQPQHF. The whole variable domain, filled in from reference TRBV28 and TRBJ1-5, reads DVKVTQSSRYLVKRTGEKVFLECVQDMDHENMFWYRQDPGLGLRLIYFSYDVKMKEKGDIPEGYSVSREKKERFSLILESASTNQTSMYLCASSLLQVGNQPQHFGDGTRLSIL.